Below are 5 T cell receptor beta chains sequenced from a single sample in a study of PD-L1 blockade in urothelial cancer. Produced via immunoSEQ multiplex PCR; TCRdb's table is partial and in-frame only. Of approximately 50,000 clones listed, about 86% are singletons. Described time point: pretreatment peripheral blood. Sequenced material: PBMCs, taken around atezolizumab (anti-PD-L1) treatment. The source of these receptors is a man aged 65 to 85 with urothelial cancer.

The V call is TRBV9, the J call TRBJ2-3; a possible D gene is TRBD2 (5 bases). V was clipped by 4 bases and J by 1 base, with 13 bases between them. This CDR3 has 15 amino acids. CDR1 is SGDLS and CDR2 is YYNGEE in the germline V gene. This chain's CDR3 is CASSSSPPGTDTQYF. The CDR3 region has the DNA TGTGCCAGCAGCTCTAGCCCCCCCGGCACAGATACGCAGTATTTT.

The V gene is TRBV2, the J gene TRBJ1-4, with D perhaps TRBD1 (5 bases). Germline V gives CDR1 SNHLY, CDR2 FYNNEI. The CDR3 runs to 16 residues. V lost 6 bases to trimming and J lost 5 bases, with 19 bases between them. CDR3 nucleotide sequence: TGTGCCAGCAGATGGGGGTCCAGGGCGGGGAATGAAAAACTGTTTTTT. It specifies CASRWGSRAGNEKLFF.

This rearrangement joins TRBV10-3 to TRBJ1-5; D ambiguous. V was cut by 0 bases and J by 3 bases, with 3 bases left in between. The CDR3 runs to 13 residues. Germline CDR1 reads ENHRY; CDR2 reads SYGVKD. The CDR3 DNA reads as TGTGCCATCAGTGAGTCCCTCAATCAGCCCCAGCATTTT. Residues: CAISESLNQPQHF.

The V gene is TRBV5-6, the J gene TRBJ2-7; a possible D gene is TRBD1 (5 bases). The CDR3 runs to 16 residues. Germline V lookup: CDR1 SGHDT, CDR2 YYEEEE. The V end lost 4 bases, the J end lost 6 bases, and 23 bases lay between the germline ends. The CDR3 reads CASSPLRRERGSEQYF. CDR3 bases: TGTGCCAGCAGCCCCTTGCGGCGAGAAAGGGGAAGCGAGCAGTACTTC.

This CDR3 is CASSLRGSSYNEQFF. For the CDR3, the DNA is TGTGCCAGCAGCTTGCGAGGGAGCTCCTACAATGAGCAGTTCTTC. The chain recombines TRBV5-8 with TRBJ2-1, with a possible D match to TRBD2 (5 bases). The length of the CDR3 is 15 residues. Trimming stripped 1 base from V and 0 bases from J, with 8 bases between. Germline lookup yields CDR1 SGHTS and CDR2 YDEGEE.